Sequencing of this T cell receptor (beta chain) was carried out in a study of T cell responses to AZD1222 COVID-19 vaccine. Concerning this clone itself: Its antigen is as yet unknown.

Study-level findings and limits: In the spike-specific TCR repertoire, nearly half reportedly target unmutated variant regions. AZD1222 recipients seropositive at baseline numbered only 5 to 7.

Data came from immunoSEQ multiplex PCR; TCRdb stores just in-frame clones and leaves some out. The sample has 70,000 to 85,000 clones, about nine tenths seen once; the top ten hold 2% to 2.5%. The TCR originated in an adult in good health. The source was peripheral blood, collected on day 0 of AZD1222 vaccination.

CDR3 region: CASSLGGSGNTIYF. CDR3 in DNA: TGTGCCAGCAGCTTAGGAGGCAGTGGAAACACCATATATTTT. This chain joins TRBV9 and TRBJ1-3; D remains ambiguous. The ends were cut back, 4 bases at V and 3 bases at J, with 11 bases in the middle. Per the germline V gene, CDR1 is SGDLS and CDR2 is YYNGEE. The CDR3 length is 14 residues.